The 28 T cell receptor beta chains below come from one sample, sequenced in a study of cytomegalovirus exposure and HLA in healthy donors. PCR primers comprised 60 Vbeta and 13 Jbeta primers. Some clones are missing from TCRdb's copy, which holds only in-frame ones; the method was immunoSEQ multiplex PCR. The sample holds about 150,000 clones, 65% to 80% seen once. The sequenced sample consisted of PBMCs. The receptors here all came from a woman aged 40 to 50 in good health and CMV-seronegative.

J is TRBJ2-7 and V is TRBV13; 11 bases are shared with TRBD2. Trimming cost V 3 bases and J 5 bases; bases outside gene matches: 3. The CDR3 length is 14 residues. Germline V gene sequence: CDR1 PRHDT, CDR2 FYEKMQ (reference sequence). CDR3 DNA: TGTGCCAGCAGCTTTAGCGGGAGGGCCCACGAGCAGTACTTC. This translates into CASSFSGRAHEQYF.

The chain joins TRBV28 to TRBJ1-5; 7 bases fit TRBD1. Germline CDR1 reads MDHEN; CDR2 reads SYDVKM. The CDR3 totals 14 residues. V lost 6 bases and J lost 2; bases outside the gene matches: 4. CDR3 loop: CASSHGTGNQPQHF. The CDR3 DNA is TGTGCCAGCAGCCACGGGACAGGCAATCAGCCCCAGCATTTT.

The chain uses TRBV19 and TRBJ2-7, with D unresolved. The V gene lost 6 bases and the J gene lost 3 bases, with 15 bases spanning the gap. CDR1 and CDR2 (germline): LNHDA, SQIVND (reference sequence). The CDR3 totals 14 residues. CDR3 sequence (DNA): TGTGCCAGTAGCCTAGAGCCGGTGGGCTACGAGCAGTACTTC. Translation gives CASSLEPVGYEQYF.

The chain uses TRBV5-6 and TRBJ1-1; 12 positions agree with TRBD1. In germline, CDR1 is SGHDT, CDR2 YYEEEE. V shed 3 bases, J shed 11 bases, and the junction held 11 bases outside the gene matches. The CDR3 has 15 amino acids. The CDR3 DNA reads as TGTGCCAGCAGCTGGCGGGACAGGGGGCCCGCGGTGGCTTTCTTT. It encodes CASSWRDRGPAVAFF.

The chain has TRBV29-1 and TRBJ2-5; TRBD2 agrees at 11 bases. This CDR3 region has 14 residues. Germline lookup yields CDR1 SQVTM and CDR2 ANQGSEA. J gave up 5 bases and V 1 base, and 3 bases lay outside the gene matches. The CDR3 loop reads CSVEVLAGEETQYF. Written as DNA, the CDR3 is TGCAGCGTTGAAGTACTAGCGGGGGAGGAGACCCAGTACTTC.

The genes are TRBV7-2 and TRBJ1-5; D might be TRBD1 (6 bases). The germline gives CDR1 SGHTA, CDR2 FQGNSA. The V end was cut by 0 bases, the J end by 6 bases, with 12 bases between. This CDR3 region has 15 residues. CDR3 nucleotide sequence: TGTGCCAGCAGCTTAGCGGCAGGGGCAGGTCAGCCCCAGCATTTT. Its translation: CASSLAAGAGQPQHF.

The V call is TRBV6-5, the J call TRBJ1-1; D uncertain. The CDR3 is 15 amino acids. Germline V CDR1 and CDR2: MNHEY, SVGAGI. The V end was cut by 2 bases, the J end by 1 base, with 11 bases between. In nucleotides, the CDR3 is TGTGCCAGCAGTTACGGCGGAGCCAAGAACACTGAAGCTTTCTTT. As protein: CASSYGGAKNTEAFF.

This chain links TRBV6-5 with TRBJ1-4, with D tentatively TRBD1 (5 bases). CDR3 size: 15 residues. Germline loops: CDR1 MNHEY, CDR2 SVGAGI. V lost 0 bases and J 2 bases, leaving 7 bases between the germline ends. DNA for the CDR3: TGTGCCAGCAGTTACTCGGCAGGGACTAATGAAAAACTGTTTTTT. Residues: CASSYSAGTNEKLFF.

The chain carries TRBV29-1 and TRBJ1-1; TRBD1 matches 8 bases. J was trimmed by 1 base and V by 7 bases; bases with no gene match: 5. This CDR3 is 13 amino acids long. The germline V gene encodes CDR1 SQVTM and CDR2 ANQGSEA. CDR3 DNA sequence: TGCAGCGCTACGGGACAGGAGAACACTGAAGCTTTCTTT. Its translation: CSATGQENTEAFF.

The chain combines TRBV6-5 with TRBJ2-7; 14 bases are a match to TRBD2. The CDR3 runs 16 residues. The J segment lost 3 bases and the V segment lost 0 bases, leaving 1 base of the junction unmatched. The germline V gene encodes CDR1 MNHEY and CDR2 SVGAGI. As DNA, the CDR3 is TGTGCCAGCAGTTACTCCGGACTAGCGGGAGGCTACGAGCAGTACTTC. Translating gives CASSYSGLAGGYEQYF.

Details on this clone: The same CDR3 also results from other DNA sequences found in this sample. In DNA, the CDR3 is TGTGCCAGCAGCTTAGTACTTAGCACTGAAGCTTTCTTT. It translates to CASSLVLSTEAFF. The V and J genes are TRBV11-2 and TRBJ1-1; D not certain. Trimming stripped 1 base from V and 4 bases from J, with 7 bases between. CDR1 is SGHAT, CDR2 FQNNGV, per germline. CDR3 length equals 13 residues.

This chain joins TRBV11-3 and TRBJ2-7; 9 nucleotides line up with TRBD2. With 6 bases clipped from V and 3 bases from J, the junction kept 12 bases outside the gene matches. This CDR3 contains 16 residues. The germline V gene has CDR1 SGHNT and CDR2 YENEEA. The CDR3 loop is CASSYPRLAESYEQYF. The CDR3 DNA follows: TGTGCCAGCAGTTACCCACGACTAGCGGAGAGCTACGAGCAGTACTTC.

V gene TRBV7-9 combines with J gene TRBJ2-5; 8 nucleotides align to TRBD1. The DNA end is more similar to TRBJ2-7, so the J call may be wrong. This CDR3 spans 14 amino acids. Germline assignment: CDR1 SEHNR and CDR2 FQNEAQ (reference sequence). The chain's CDR3 is CASSLTGVGYEQYF. The CDR3 DNA is TGTGCCAGCAGCTTGACAGGGGTCGGGTACGAGCAGTACTTC.

This clone was counted only a few times. This rearrangement joins TRBV4-1 to TRBJ1-5; 9 positions agree with TRBD1. V dropped 0 bases and J dropped 6; count of bases not matched to a gene: 6. Germline V gene lookup returns CDR1 MGHRA and CDR2 YSYEKL. The CDR3 totals 16 residues. DNA of the CDR3: TGCGCCAGCAGCCAAGATTCTAGACAGGGGGGTCAGCCCCAGCATTTT. This codes for CASSQDSRQGGQPQHF.

This chain joins TRBV19 and TRBJ2-7, with D possibly matching TRBD1 (5 bases). The germline V gene encodes CDR1 LNHDA and CDR2 SQIVND (reference sequence). Deletions cut 5 bases from V and 2 bases from J, with 13 bases between. The CDR3 is made up of 14 amino acids. As DNA, the CDR3 is TGTGCCAGTAGTCCCCTGACAGATACCTACGAGCAGTACTTC. It yields the protein CASSPLTDTYEQYF.

The chain links TRBV6-6 to TRBJ2-2, with D possibly TRBD2 on 6 matching bases. V was shortened by 8 bases and J by 0 bases, with 10 bases between the two germline ends. The CDR3 contains 14 residues. Per the germline V gene, CDR1 is MNHNY and CDR2 is SVGAGI (reference sequence). CDR3 sequence reads: CASGGLTNTGELFF. CDR3 DNA: TGTGCCAGCGGGGGACTTACGAACACCGGGGAGCTGTTTTTT.

The V call is TRBV18, the J call TRBJ2-7, with D maybe TRBD1 (6 bases). CDR1 and CDR2 (germline): KGHSH, LQKENI. V lost 0 bases to trimming and J lost 2 bases, with 11 bases between them. The CDR3 has 15 residues. CDR3 in amino acids: CASSPPSQGAYEQYF. The DNA of the CDR3 is TGTGCCAGCTCACCACCATCACAGGGAGCCTACGAGCAGTACTTC.

The chain recombines TRBV7-9 with TRBJ1-2; D is undetermined. V dropped 6 bases and J dropped 10 bases, with 12 bases sitting between them. Germline V gives CDR1 SEHNR, CDR2 FQNEAQ (reference sequence). This CDR3 has 11 amino acids. CDR3 bases: TGTGCCAGCAGTGTTTCCGCGGACTACACCTTC. This translates into CASSVSADYTF. Full variable domain (rest looked up from reference TRBV7-9 and TRBJ1-2): DTGVSQNPRHKITKRGQNVTFRCDPISEHNRLYWYRQTLGQGPEFLTYFQNEAQLEKSRLLSDRFSAERPKGSFSTLEIQRTEQGDSAMYLCASSVSADYTFGSGTRLTVV.

The V gene is TRBV7-8, the J gene TRBJ2-2, with 8 bases fitting TRBD2. This CDR3 is built from 16 residues. V shed 2 bases and J 5 bases; nucleotides not matched to a gene: 7. From germline, CDR1 is SGHVS and CDR2 FQNEAQ. The CDR3 sequence: CASSLPGTRGTGELFF. CDR3 nucleotides: TGTGCCAGCAGCTTACCCGGGACTAGAGGGACCGGGGAGCTGTTTTTT. The entire variable domain, with the rest obtained from reference TRBV7-8 and TRBJ2-2, is as follows: GAGVSQSPRYKVAKRGQDVALRCDPISGHVSLFWYQQALGQGPEFLTYFQNEAQLDKSGLPSDRFFAERPEGSVSTLKIQRTQQEDSAVYLCASSLPGTRGTGELFFGEGSRLTVL.

The chain is built from TRBV6-1 and TRBJ1-1, with D possibly matching TRBD1 (5 bases). The CDR3 spans 15 residues. CDR1 and CDR2 from the germline V gene are MNHNS and SASEGT. Trimming left V 3 bases short and J 5 bases short, with 16 bases between. This CDR3 is CASSDPPGWTTEAFF. CDR3 in DNA: TGTGCCAGCAGTGACCCCCCCGGCTGGACAACTGAAGCTTTCTTT.

The chain recombines TRBV10-2 with TRBJ2-5, with a possible D match to TRBD1 (5 bases). V lost 4 bases and J 3 bases, leaving 9 bases between the germline ends. The CDR3 runs to 13 residues. Germline V lookup: CDR1 WSHSY, CDR2 SAAADI. CDR3 DNA: TGCGCCAGCAGTGCCCAGGGAAAAGAGACCCAGTACTTC. Protein: CASSAQGKETQYF.

The chain couples TRBV28 to TRBJ1-3; D gene unclear. The CDR3 contains 14 residues. V gave up 5 bases and J gave up 3 bases, with 11 bases separating them. The V gene's germline CDR1 is MDHEN and CDR2 SYDVKM. Written as DNA, the CDR3 is TGTGCCAGCAGTATGTCAGGAAGTGGAAACACCATATATTTT. It is translated as CASSMSGSGNTIYF.

The chain couples TRBV5-4 to TRBJ2-1, with TRBD2 identical over 11 bases. V was clipped by 5 bases and J by 5 bases; unmatched bases: 12. Germline assignment: CDR1 SGHNT and CDR2 YYREEE (reference sequence). This CDR3 has 17 amino acids. The CDR3 sequence: CASSRGVAGGLNNEQFF. As DNA, the CDR3 is TGTGCCAGCAGTCGAGGGGTAGCGGGGGGGCTGAACAATGAGCAGTTCTTC.

This sequence joins TRBV5-6 and TRBJ2-1; D possibly corresponds to TRBD1 (7 bases). The V end was cut by 7 bases, the J end by 6 bases, with 17 bases between. The CDR3 is made up of 14 amino acids. Germline V gene lookup returns CDR1 SGHDT and CDR2 YYEEEE. Written as DNA, the CDR3 is TGTGCCAGCGGAGGGACAGTAGGCCGCAATGAGCAGTTCTTC. Translation: CASGGTVGRNEQFF.

This clone has only a few counts. The CDR3 coding sequence is TGTGCCAGCAGCACTCCCCCCAGGGGGCGAAGTGAAAAACTGTTTTTT. It is translated as CASSTPPRGRSEKLFF. The rearrangement links TRBV28 to TRBJ1-4, with TRBD1 matching 8 bases. V was pared by 6 bases and J by 7 bases, with 13 bases of the junction left unmatched. CDR1 and CDR2 (germline): MDHEN, SYDVKM. The CDR3 consists of 16 residues. Looking up the rest from reference TRBV28 and TRBJ1-4 gives the full variable domain: DVKVTQSSRYLVKRTGEKVFLECVQDMDHENMFWYRQDPGLGLRLIYFSYDVKMKEKGDIPEGYSVSREKKERFSLILESASTNQTSMYLCASSTPPRGRSEKLFFGSGTQLSVL.

The chain recombines TRBV6-5 with TRBJ2-7, with TRBD1 matching over 8 bases. Unmatched junction bases numbered 11, after V lost 4 bases and J lost 6 bases. CDR3 length: 15 residues. Germline values: CDR1 MNHEY, CDR2 SVGAGI. The CDR3 spells CASSSIGQGNGEQYF. For the CDR3, the DNA is TGTGCCAGCAGTTCCATCGGACAGGGTAATGGCGAGCAGTACTTC.

This chain connects TRBV27 to TRBJ2-7, with D hard to call. With 6 bases removed from V and 5 bases from J, the gap between germline ends came to 14 bases. Germline loops: CDR1 MNHEY, CDR2 SMNVEV (reference sequence). The CDR3 length is 13 residues. CDR3 loop: CASSSNPPDEQYF. In DNA, the CDR3 is TGTGCCAGCAGCTCTAACCCCCCGGACGAGCAGTACTTC.

The gene calls are TRBV9 and TRBJ1-2; possibly TRBD1 for D (6 bases). Deletions cut 3 bases from V and 5 bases from J, with 17 bases between. This CDR3 region has 15 residues. Germline V gene data show CDR1 as SGDLS and CDR2 as YYNGEE. The CDR3 DNA follows: TGTGCCAGCAGCGACACTCCTGGGACAACATATGGCTACACCTTC. Its translation is CASSDTPGTTYGYTF.